The rows below give T cell receptor beta chains drawn from one sample of a study of persistence of HIV-infected CD4 T cells. The repertoire was sequenced with immunoSEQ multiplex PCR; TCRdb's copy has only in-frame clones and lacks some. This table has tens of thousands of clones, roughly 77% appearing once. What these receptors recognize is not known. Sequencing used CD4+ T cells sorted from PBMCs after roughly 17-hour stimulation, obtained from a patient who received antiretroviral therapy. The receptor source for this set is an adult man with HIV who was CMV-seropositive. CDR3s include the opening cysteine and the closing phenylalanine or tryptophan. D genes are given only for firm matches. Expanded clones are given a class, and other clones once, few, many or no size at all.

J: TRBJ2-7
D: NA
size: NA
V: TRBV12-3/TRBV12-4
CDR3: CASSSTGLRYF
DNA: TGTGCCAGCAGTTCAACGGGCCTCCGGTACTTC

J: TRBJ2-1
D: TRBD1
size: NA
V: TRBV4-1
CDR3: CASSQGQGVSYNEQFF
DNA: TGCGCCAGCAGCCAAGGACAGGGGGTCTCCTACAATGAGCAGTTCTTC

J: TRBJ2-2
D: TRBD2
size: once
V: TRBV5-1
CDR3: CASSNGGAGELFF
DNA: TGCGCCAGCAGCAACGGGGGGGCCGGGGAGCTGTTTTTT

J: TRBJ1-1
D: TRBD1
size: NA
V: TRBV6-5
CDR3: CASRGQGAGDTEAFF
DNA: TGTGCCAGCAGGGGACAGGGGGCGGGAGACACTGAAGCTTTCTTT

J: TRBJ1-2
D: NA
size: NA
V: TRBV4-2
CDR3: CASSQDGTDGYTF
DNA: TGTGCCAGCAGCCAAGATGGGACGGATGGCTACACCTTC

J: TRBJ2-7
D: TRBD2
size: NA
V: TRBV18
CDR3: CASSPGGSLSYEQYF
DNA: TGTGCCAGCTCACCGGGGGGGAGCCTCTCCTACGAGCAGTACTTC

J: TRBJ1-2
D: NA
size: NA
V: TRBV6-5
CDR3: CASSYVRGMGYTF
DNA: TGTGCCAGCAGTTATGTCAGGGGCATGGGCTACACCTTC

J: TRBJ1-1
D: NA
size: few
V: TRBV7-9
CDR3: CASSPDSLNTEAFF
DNA: TGTGCCAGCAGCCCGGACAGCCTGAACACTGAAGCTTTCTTT

J: TRBJ2-7
D: NA
size: NA
V: TRBV7-2
CDR3: CASSLVGASYEQYF
DNA: TGTGCCAGCAGCTTAGTGGGGGCATCCTACGAGCAGTACTTC

J: TRBJ2-2
D: NA
size: NA
V: TRBV28
CDR3: CASSFSGVSGELFF
DNA: TGTGCCAGCAGTTTCTCAGGGGTATCGGGGGAGCTGTTTTTT

J: TRBJ1-6
D: TRBD1
size: NA
V: TRBV5-4
CDR3: CASSQGQGNSPLHF
DNA: TGTGCCAGCAGCCAGGGACAGGGAAATTCACCCCTCCACTTT

J: TRBJ1-1
D: NA
size: NA
V: TRBV7-6
CDR3: CASDDLSLNTEAFF
DNA: TGTGCCAGCGACGATCTGTCCCTGAACACTGAAGCTTTCTTT

J: TRBJ2-7
D: NA
size: NA
V: TRBV21-1
CDR3: CAGNGQGFSIPYEQYF
DNA: TGTGCCGGGAATGGACAGGGGTTTTCTATCCCCTACGAGCAGTACTTC

J: TRBJ1-5
D: NA
size: NA
V: TRBV19
CDR3: CASSKLAGPQPQHF
DNA: TGTGCCAGTAGTAAATTGGCAGGGCCGCAGCCCCAGCATTTT

J: TRBJ1-1
D: NA
size: NA
V: TRBV25-1
CDR3: CASRGRRKGTEAFF
DNA: TGTGCCAGCAGGGGACGGCGAAAGGGCACTGAAGCTTTCTTT

J: TRBJ2-7
D: NA
size: NA
V: TRBV28
CDR3: CASSLGGLGGYEQYF
DNA: TGTGCCAGCAGTTTAGGGGGCCTAGGGGGATACGAGCAGTACTTC

J: TRBJ1-2
D: NA
size: once
V: TRBV5-1
CDR3: CASSLGQQNYGYTF
DNA: TGCGCCAGCAGCTTGGGACAGCAAAACTATGGCTACACCTTC

J: TRBJ1-1
D: NA
size: NA
V: TRBV5-4
CDR3: CASSLDRYAEAFF
DNA: TGTGCCAGCAGCTTAGACAGGTACGCTGAAGCTTTCTTT

J: TRBJ1-2
D: TRBD1
size: NA
V: TRBV18
CDR3: CASSPGQGGDYGYTF
DNA: TGTGCCAGCTCACCGGGACAGGGAGGGGACTATGGCTACACCTTC

J: TRBJ1-3
D: TRBD1
size: NA
V: TRBV6-5
CDR3: CASSPRQGTIYF
DNA: TGTGCCAGCAGCCCACGACAGGGCACCATATATTTT

J: TRBJ1-1
D: TRBD1
size: NA
V: TRBV5-4
CDR3: CASSHDRGGGTEAFF
DNA: TGTGCCAGCAGCCATGACAGGGGTGGTGGTACTGAAGCTTTCTTT

J: TRBJ1-2
D: TRBD1
size: NA
V: TRBV9
CDR3: CASSVGSIIDRGGGYTF
DNA: TGTGCCAGCAGCGTAGGGAGCATCATTGACAGGGGAGGTGGCTACACCTTC

J: TRBJ2-2
D: NA
size: NA
V: TRBV7-3
CDR3: CASSLRGGVNTGELFF
DNA: TGTGCCAGCAGCTTACGCGGCGGGGTGAACACCGGGGAGCTGTTTTTT

J: TRBJ1-2
D: NA
size: NA
V: TRBV25-1
CDR3: CASNDGDRHEENGYTF
DNA: TGTGCCAGCAATGACGGGGACCGGCATGAAGAGAATGGCTACACCTTC

J: TRBJ1-3
D: TRBD1
size: NA
V: TRBV5-1
CDR3: CASSLDGDSTGNTIYF
DNA: TGCGCCAGCAGCTTGGATGGGGACAGCACTGGAAACACCATATATTTT

J: TRBJ2-3
D: NA
size: NA
V: TRBV19
CDR3: CASSIARGVDTQYF
DNA: TGTGCCAGTAGTATAGCCAGGGGGGTGGATACGCAGTATTTT

J: TRBJ1-2
D: TRBD1
size: NA
V: TRBV7-9
CDR3: CASSLGGQTRYGYTF
DNA: TGTGCCAGCAGCTTAGGGGGACAGACTAGGTATGGCTACACCTTC

J: TRBJ2-1
D: NA
size: NA
V: TRBV18
CDR3: CASSRPEVYNEQFF
DNA: TGTGCCAGCTCACGACCTGAGGTGTACAATGAGCAGTTCTTC

J: TRBJ1-5
D: NA
size: NA
V: TRBV19
CDR3: CASSDRAFGQPQHF
DNA: TGTGCCAGTAGTGACCGGGCCTTCGGGCAGCCCCAGCATTTT

J: TRBJ2-7
D: NA
size: NA
V: TRBV20-1
CDR3: CSASQRGHEQYF
DNA: TGCAGTGCTAGTCAACGGGGCCACGAGCAGTACTTC

J: TRBJ2-3
D: TRBD1
size: NA
V: TRBV11-3
CDR3: CASSLQGGTDTQYF
DNA: TGTGCCAGCAGCTTACAGGGGGGCACAGATACGCAGTATTTT

J: TRBJ2-2
D: TRBD2
size: NA
V: TRBV2
CDR3: CASSRFGRETGELFF
DNA: TGTGCCAGCAGCCGCTTCGGGCGGGAGACCGGGGAGCTGTTTTTT

J: TRBJ2-3
D: TRBD1
size: NA
V: TRBV28
CDR3: CASSTRTGGSTDTQYF
DNA: TGTGCCAGCAGTACGCGGACAGGGGGTAGCACAGATACGCAGTATTTT

J: TRBJ2-1
D: NA
size: few
V: TRBV25-1
CDR3: CASSEGFKSNEQFF
DNA: TGTGCCAGCAGTGAAGGGTTTAAATCCAATGAGCAGTTCTTC

J: TRBJ2-3
D: NA
size: NA
V: TRBV4-1
CDR3: CASSHPRKDTQYF
DNA: TGCGCCAGCAGCCATCCCAGGAAGGATACGCAGTATTTT

J: TRBJ1-4
D: NA
size: NA
V: TRBV11-2
CDR3: CASSLYRGPNEKLFF
DNA: TGTGCCAGCAGCTTATATCGGGGGCCTAATGAAAAACTGTTTTTT

J: TRBJ2-3
D: TRBD2
size: NA
V: TRBV5-4
CDR3: CAAGGDASTDTQYF
DNA: TGTGCCGCTGGGGGGGACGCTAGCACAGATACGCAGTATTTT

J: TRBJ1-1
D: NA
size: NA
V: TRBV29-1
CDR3: CSVVPGNAEAFF
DNA: TGCAGCGTTGTACCCGGGAACGCTGAAGCTTTCTTT

J: TRBJ2-3
D: TRBD2
size: NA
V: TRBV5-1
CDR3: CASRRGGGRVEDTQYF
DNA: TGCGCCAGCAGGCGCGGGGGGGGCAGGGTGGAAGATACGCAGTATTTT

J: TRBJ1-1
D: NA
size: NA
V: TRBV19
CDR3: CASSIPRGRGGTEAFF
DNA: TGTGCCAGTAGTATCCCACGTGGAAGGGGGGGCACTGAAGCTTTCTTT

J: TRBJ2-1
D: NA
size: NA
V: TRBV10-2
CDR3: CASNRTPKGEQFF
DNA: TGCGCCAGCAACCGGACACCCAAGGGAGAGCAGTTCTTC

J: TRBJ1-4
D: NA
size: few
V: TRBV7-9
CDR3: CASTQNEKKLFF
DNA: TGTGCCAGCACCCAGAATGAGAAAAAACTGTTTTTT

J: TRBJ1-3
D: NA
size: NA
V: TRBV28
CDR3: CASSSSGARAGNTIYF
DNA: TGTGCCAGCAGTTCCTCAGGAGCGAGGGCTGGAAACACCATATATTTT

J: TRBJ2-3
D: NA
size: NA
V: TRBV2
CDR3: CANTEFAADTQYF
DNA: TGTGCCAACACAGAATTCGCTGCAGATACGCAGTATTTT

J: TRBJ2-1
D: NA
size: NA
V: TRBV12-5
CDR3: CASGSGPGEQFF
DNA: TGTGCTAGTGGTTCTGGACCAGGTGAGCAGTTCTTC

J: TRBJ2-5
D: TRBD2
size: NA
V: TRBV11-1
CDR3: CASSLTSGAEETQYF
DNA: TGTGCCAGCAGCTTAACTAGCGGGGCAGAAGAGACCCAGTACTTC

J: TRBJ1-5
D: NA
size: once
V: TRBV2
CDR3: CASSDRGDQPQHF
DNA: TGTGCCAGCAGTGACAGGGGTGATCAGCCCCAGCATTTT

J: TRBJ2-7
D: TRBD1
size: few
V: TRBV28
CDR3: CASSSLGQTFYEQYF
DNA: TGTGCCAGCAGTTCATTGGGACAGACATTCTACGAGCAGTACTTC

J: TRBJ1-1
D: NA
size: NA
V: TRBV5-4
CDR3: CASSQDWNTEAFF
DNA: TGTGCCAGCAGCCAAGACTGGAACACTGAAGCTTTCTTT

J: TRBJ2-7
D: NA
size: NA
V: TRBV19
CDR3: CASSIGGDWSYEQYF
DNA: TGTGCCAGTAGTATAGGAGGGGATTGGAGCTACGAGCAGTACTTC

J: TRBJ2-7
D: NA
size: once
V: TRBV18
CDR3: CASSRGAYYEQYF
DNA: TGTGCCAGCTCAAGGGGGGCATACTACGAGCAGTACTTC

J: TRBJ2-7
D: TRBD1
size: NA
V: TRBV15
CDR3: CATSRDRGTGLEQYF
DNA: TGTGCCACCAGCAGAGATAGAGGGACAGGGCTCGAGCAGTACTTC

J: TRBJ2-2
D: NA
size: NA
V: TRBV27
CDR3: CASSLSYTGELFF
DNA: TGTGCCAGCAGTTTATCATACACCGGGGAGCTGTTTTTT